The sequence of this T cell receptor (beta chain) was determined in a study of T cells in Graves' hyperthyroidism and ophthalmopathy. Whole-study findings and limits: Model output signaled ophthalmopathy a median approximately 6 months ahead of onset. The blood repertoire included most of the expanded thyroid clonotypes above 0.001.

TCR beta CDR3 regions were amplified from RNA transcripts. In the first-round RT-PCR of the TCR CDR3, the HTBI primer set was used. Via MiXCR, TCRdb re-called the multiplex PCR reads, giving one row per CDR3 protein. The profile shows about 380,000 distinct CDR3 sequences, roughly 18% of them singletons. This clonotype has at least ten counts. What it binds is unknown. CDR1 and CDR2 from the germline V gene are SQVTM and ANQGSEA. The CDR3 is made up of 16 amino acids. The germline V and J ends were trimmed by 0 bases and 6 bases, with 19 bases remaining between them. The diagnostic basis comprised clinical symptoms, serum thyroxine and TRAb, thyroid ultrasound and orbital computed tomography. The PBMCs were sourced from fresh peripheral blood (10 ml).

The specimen sequenced was blood. The V and J genes are TRBV29-1 and TRBJ2-3; the D is unclear. The clonotype was recovered from a man between 18 and 29 years old with Graves' ophthalmopathy. For the CDR3, the DNA is TGCAGCGTTGAAGAGGGGAAGGGCAGGTTTCAGGATACGCAGTATTTT. Translated: CSVEEGKGRFQDTQYF.